This T cell receptor beta chain came from a study of T cell responses to AZD1222 COVID-19 vaccine. The study, taken as a whole, reports: Clonal diversity was possibly underestimated; the donors were predominantly white British and more often female.

In its sample, this clone was seen once. What it binds is unknown. Other DNA sequences in this sample translate to the same CDR3. Samples with a second dose at about 4 or about 12 weeks were pooled together. Assay: immunoSEQ multiplex PCR; the TCRdb copy retains only in-frame clones and omits some. This sample yields about 100,000 clones, of which approximately 90% are seen a single time; about 5% belongs to the top ten. The junction had 3 bases not matched to a gene; V was cut back by 0 bases and J by 4 bases. The germline CDR1 and CDR2 sequences are SGHNT and YYREEE (reference sequence). CDR3 length: 16 residues.

The receptor's source is an adult who received the AZD1222 COVID-19 vaccine. The sequencing here drew on peripheral blood, taken 28 days after the second AZD1222 dose. This chain joins TRBV5-4 and TRBJ2-2; TRBD2 aligns across 10 bases. The CDR3 nucleotides read TGTGCCAGCAGCTTGGCAGCGGGGGGGGGCACCGGGGAGCTGTTTTTT. Protein product: CASSLAAGGGTGELFF.